The clone carrying this T cell receptor (beta chain) has a handful of counts. The antigen is unknown. The second PCR ran roughly 6 to 11 cycles with a sample-barcoded 5' primer and J-beta primers. A 12-random-nucleotide template-switch adaptor tagged each cDNA molecule. TCRdb re-analysed the 5' RACE reads in MiXCR, keeping a single row per CDR3 protein. The sample lists hundreds of thousands of distinct CDR3 sequences, under 40% seen once, with roughly 13% in the top ten. Researchers isolated at least 6.5 million PBMCs per sample. This entry belongs to a study of blood T cells in healthy people across ages. Notes on the study in general: Across the age range, TCR beta diversity per million T cells fell in a roughly linear way. Donor CMV status was unknown, possibly confounding expanded clonotype changes.

Trimming cost V 3 bases and J 4 bases, with 10 bases left between them. This CDR3 has 14 residues. The sequence was collected from a man between 18 and 29 years old in good health. This chain links TRBV12-3 or TRBV12-4 with TRBJ1-5, with no clear D. The specimen sequenced was blood. The CDR3 protein is CASSFGILNQPQHF. The CDR3 coding sequence is TGTGCCAGCAGTTTCGGAATCCTTAATCAGCCCCAGCATTTT.